These T cell receptor beta chains were read from a single sample in a study of blood T cell repertoires in COVID-19. The assay was immunoSEQ multiplex PCR, and TCRdb's table has in-frame clones only and misses some. The data contain around 110,000 clones, approximately 78% of them singletons. The sequencing sample was made of peripheral blood. These TCRs come from a man aged 70 or older with acute or convalescent COVID-19. CDR3s include the opening cysteine and the closing phenylalanine or tryptophan. D genes are given only for firm matches. Not every row has a clone size; where given, it reads once, few, many or a size class.

D gene: NA
clone size: NA
J gene: TRBJ1-1
V gene: TRBV3-1/TRBV3-2
CDR3 protein: CASSQVGGAVNTEAFF
CDR3 DNA: TGTGCCAGCAGCCAAGTGGGGGGGGCGGTGAACACTGAAGCTTTCTTT

D gene: TRBD1
clone size: NA
J gene: TRBJ2-7
V gene: TRBV28
CDR3 protein: CASTGTGAREQYF
CDR3 DNA: TGTGCCAGCACCGGGACAGGGGCACGAGAGCAGTACTTC

D gene: NA
clone size: NA
J gene: TRBJ2-6
V gene: TRBV4-2
CDR3 protein: CASSQDSARALGANVLTF
CDR3 DNA: TGTGCCAGCAGCCAGGACAGTGCACGGGCTTTAGGGGCCAACGTCCTGACTTTC

D gene: TRBD1
clone size: NA
J gene: TRBJ2-2
V gene: TRBV5-1
CDR3 protein: CASSPPGTGYTGELFF
CDR3 DNA: TGCGCCAGCAGCCCTCCAGGGACAGGCTATACCGGGGAGCTGTTTTTT

D gene: NA
clone size: NA
J gene: TRBJ1-1
V gene: TRBV3-1/TRBV3-2
CDR3 protein: CASSHLTAPGAFF
CDR3 DNA: TGTGCCAGCAGCCACCTGACAGCGCCTGGAGCTTTCTTT

D gene: TRBD1
clone size: NA
J gene: TRBJ1-1
V gene: TRBV10-1
CDR3 protein: CASSGQGNTEAFF
CDR3 DNA: TGCGCCAGCTCAGGACAGGGGAACACTGAAGCTTTCTTT

D gene: NA
clone size: NA
J gene: TRBJ2-6
V gene: TRBV5-1
CDR3 protein: CATRGGVNSGANVLTF
CDR3 DNA: TGCGCCACCCGAGGGGGGGTGAACTCTGGGGCCAACGTCCTGACTTTC

D gene: NA
clone size: NA
J gene: TRBJ2-7
V gene: TRBV5-1
CDR3 protein: CASSSSGLQYF
CDR3 DNA: TGCGCCAGCAGCTCCTCGGGACTGCAGTACTTC

D gene: NA
clone size: NA
J gene: TRBJ1-2
V gene: TRBV2
CDR3 protein: CASSPDSNYGYTF
CDR3 DNA: TGTGCCAGCAGTCCCGACAGTAACTATGGCTACACCTTC

D gene: TRBD1
clone size: few
J gene: TRBJ1-4
V gene: TRBV27
CDR3 protein: CASSASGTGNEKLFF
CDR3 DNA: TGTGCCAGCAGTGCCTCCGGGACAGGGAATGAAAAACTGTTTTTT